This is a list of T cell receptor beta chains from one sample in a study of regulatory T cells in long-lasting Graves disease. TCRdb re-analysed the multiplex PCR reads in MiXCR, keeping a single row per CDR3 protein. Among roughly 560,000 distinct CDR3 sequences, around 12% were seen once, and the ten largest hold roughly 8.2%. This sample was shared with a second study, whose subject was T cells in Graves' hyperthyroidism and ophthalmopathy.

This specimen consisted of peripheral blood mononuclear cells (PBMCs), obtained at new diagnosis, from a patient treated with antithyroid drugs. These receptor sequences come from a woman in her twenties or thirties with Graves disease. Both conserved end residues are part of each CDR3. Fields, in order: clone size, D gene, CDR3 length, J gene, V gene, CDR3 protein, CDR3 DNA. The D gene is left open where the match is weak. For some rows the clone size is stated as once, few or many, or as a class when expanded; others skip it.

many,-,16,TRBJ1-4,TRBV6-1,CASSEAQQGLNEKLFF,TGTGCCAGCAGTGAAGCCCAACAGGGCTTGAATGAAAAACTGTTTTTT
many,-,12,TRBJ1-3,TRBV30,CAWSITGNTIYF,TGTGCCTGGAGTATAACTGGAAACACCATATATTTT
many,-,14,TRBJ2-2,TRBV12-3/TRBV12-4,CASSLAVQRGELFF,TGTGCCAGCAGTTTAGCAGTTCAAAGGGGGGAGCTGTTTTTT
many,TRBD2,16,TRBJ2-2,TRBV6-5,CASSFFSGTNTGELFF,TGTGCCAGCAGTTTCTTTAGCGGGACGAACACCGGGGAGCTGTTTTTT
many,TRBD2,16,TRBJ2-3,TRBV7-2,CASSLALREEPNTQYF,TGTGCCAGCAGCTTAGCGCTGCGGGAGGAGCCTAATACGCAGTATTTT
many,-,17,TRBJ1-4,TRBV7-8,CASSLSPGTRTNEKLFF,TGTGCCAGCAGCTTAAGCCCAGGGACGAGGACTAATGAAAAACTGTTTTTT
many,-,15,TRBJ1-2,TRBV6-1,CASSLSQRTNYGYTF,TGTGCCAGCAGTCTTTCACAGCGTACAAACTATGGCTACACCTTC
few,TRBD2,18,TRBJ2-7,TRBV12-3/TRBV12-4,CASSPEYGTSGRASEQYF,TGTGCCAGCAGCCCCGAATACGGGACTAGCGGGAGGGCGAGTGAGCAGTACTTC
many,-,16,TRBJ2-3,TRBV18,CASSPQVGDPTDTQYF,TGTGCCAGCTCACCACAGGTGGGCGACCCCACAGATACGCAGTATTTT
many,TRBD2,14,TRBJ2-7,TRBV12-3/TRBV12-4,CASSLGTSGGEQYF,TGTGCCAGCAGCCTCGGGACTAGCGGAGGCGAGCAGTACTTC
many,-,13,TRBJ1-2,TRBV11-2,CASSPILVYGYTF,TGTGCCAGCAGCCCCATTTTGGTGTATGGCTACACCTTC
many,TRBD2,17,TRBJ2-1,TRBV24-1,CATRGTSGSGSYNEQFF,TGTGCCACCCGAGGGACTAGCGGAAGCGGGTCCTACAATGAGCAGTTCTTC
many,-,15,TRBJ2-1,TRBV28,CASSFPTGSNNEQFF,TGTGCCAGCAGTTTCCCCACCGGCAGTAACAATGAGCAGTTCTTC
-,-,12,TRBJ1-5,TRBV27,CASDRWGQPQHF,TGTGCCAGCGACCGGTGGGGGCAGCCCCAGCATTTT
many,-,13,TRBJ2-2,TRBV2,CAGLSRGTGELFF,TGTGCCGGCCTTTCAAGGGGCACCGGGGAGCTGTTTTTT
many,TRBD2,18,TRBJ2-1,TRBV30,CAWSVISGWLAGRNEQFF,TGTGCCTGGAGTGTAATATCGGGGTGGCTAGCGGGAAGGAATGAGCAGTTCTTC
many,TRBD2,16,TRBJ2-3,TRBV2,CASRWGGSGRSDTQYF,TGTGCCAGCAGGTGGGGCGGCAGCGGGAGATCAGATACGCAGTATTTT
few,-,15,TRBJ2-1,TRBV7-3,CASSLTGTPFYGQFF,TGTGCCAGCAGCTTAACCGGGACCCCATTTTACGGGCAGTTCTTC
many,TRBD1,13,TRBJ2-7,TRBV6-1,CASSRTGGAEQYF,TGTGCCAGCAGCCGGACAGGGGGCGCCGAGCAGTACTTC
many,TRBD2,14,TRBJ2-3,TRBV29-1,CSVGAGGPIDTQYF,TGCAGCGTTGGAGCGGGAGGGCCCATAGATACGCAGTATTTT
many,TRBD2,15,TRBJ2-1,TRBV27,CASSYSAGAYNEQFF,TGTGCCAGCAGTTATTCCGCGGGAGCCTACAATGAGCAGTTCTTC
-,-,17,TRBJ2-1,TRBV7-3,CASSFLPGTTERNEQFF,TGTGCCAGCAGCTTTCTACCCGGGACAACCGAACGTAATGAGCAGTTCTTC
many,-,14,TRBJ1-1,TRBV11-3,CASSLGPNLPEAFF,TGTGCCAGCAGCTTAGGTCCGAACCTCCCTGAAGCTTTCTTT
many,-,15,TRBJ1-2,TRBV9,CASSRTGNANYGYTF,TGTGCCAGCAGTCGAACAGGAAATGCTAACTATGGCTACACCTTC
many,-,14,TRBJ2-5,TRBV9,CASSVASWGETQYF,TGTGCCAGCAGCGTAGCAAGTTGGGGAGAGACCCAGTACTTC
many,TRBD1,16,TRBJ1-3,TRBV7-2,CASSSHRGPSGNTIYF,TGTGCCAGCAGCTCGCACAGGGGCCCCTCTGGAAACACCATATATTTT
-,-,15,TRBJ2-2,TRBV6-1,CASSERRENTGELFF,TGTGCCAGCAGTGAAAGACGGGAAAACACCGGGGAGCTGTTTTTT